This T cell receptor beta chain was sequenced for a study of cytomegalovirus exposure and HLA in healthy donors. The table came from immunoSEQ multiplex PCR; TCRdb's copy has only in-frame clones and leaves some out. The sample holds about 98,000 clones, around 88% seen once. The validation cohort, a group of 100 to 150 subjects, included the donors and was separate from the roughly 720-subject first cohort. For this clone: Its antigen is unknown.

CDR3 length: 14 residues. The germline CDR1 and CDR2 sequences are MDHEN and SYDVKM. V gave up 5 bases and J gave up 6 bases, with 14 bases separating them. Study results and caveats: Reported results showed that the classifier diagnosed cytomegalovirus status with high specificity and sensitivity.

The chain links TRBV28 to TRBJ2-4; TRBD2 is a possible D gene (5 bases). The sequencing sample was made of PBMCs. The sequence came from a woman under 40 in good health and CMV-seronegative. The chain's CDR3 is CASSTLLRGNIQYF. CDR3 coding DNA: TGTGCCAGCAGTACGCTACTCCGGGGAAACATTCAGTACTTC.